Presented here are 22 T cell receptor beta chains from one specimen sequenced in a study of breast tumors, draining lymph nodes, adjacent tissues. Samples came from axillary lymph nodes draining the breast cancer. TCRdb called the multiplex PCR reads again in MiXCR, with one record for every CDR3 protein. The sample has fewer than 150,000 distinct CDR3 sequences; around 21% are singletons. The material sequenced was axillary lymph node tissue. These receptors were taken from a female donor with breast cancer. Some clones in this sample may be carry-over from other donors' samples.

Many counts were recorded for this clonotype. The rearrangement joins TRBV7-9 to TRBJ2-2, with D possibly TRBD2 on 6 matching bases. The V end lost 4 bases, the J end lost 3 bases, and 12 bases lay between the germline ends. Germline lookup yields CDR1 SEHNR and CDR2 FQNEAQ (reference sequence). The CDR3 covers 15 residues. The CDR3 nucleotides are TGTGCCAGCAGCTCCTCTAGCGCTTACACCGGGGAGCTGTTTTTT. Translation gives CASSSSSAYTGELFF.

This clonotype was found a few times. The chain combines TRBV6-2 or TRBV6-3 with TRBJ2-5; the match to TRBD2 covers 9 bases. The CDR3 spans 16 residues. V lost 0 bases, J lost 9 bases, and 11 bases stayed unmatched. Per germline, CDR1 MNHEY and CDR2 SVGEGT. CDR3 in amino acids: CASSYSSASGARAQYF. CDR3 DNA sequence: TGTGCCAGCAGTTACTCGTCGGCTAGCGGGGCGCGGGCCCAGTACTTC.

This clonotype was recorded many times. The CDR3 sequence: CASSNLLYNEQFF. The CDR3 nucleotides are TGCGCCAGCAGTAACCTACTCTACAATGAGCAGTTCTTC. The J gene is TRBJ2-1, the V gene TRBV5-1; D gene ambiguous. Germline V gene sequence: CDR1 SGHRS, CDR2 YFSETQ. The CDR3 is 13 residues long. V was shortened by 5 bases and J by 3 bases, with 9 bases between the two germline ends.

This clonotype was recorded at least ten times. V and J are TRBV9 and TRBJ2-3, with 9 bases that match TRBD1. The CDR3 has 13 amino acids. Unmatched junction bases numbered 2, after V lost 5 bases and J lost 4 bases. Germline loops: CDR1 SGDLS, CDR2 YYNGEE. In nucleotides, the CDR3 is TGTGCCAGCAGTAGACAGGGGGCAGATACGCAGTATTTT. It is translated as CASSRQGADTQYF.

Points on this clonotype: A much larger clone lies a single base off, so this may be a read error. The rearrangement links TRBV2 to TRBJ1-3; TRBD1 matches at 7 bases. J was trimmed by 2 bases and V by 9 bases; bases with no gene match: 10. The CDR3 spans 15 residues. Germline values: CDR1 SNHLY, CDR2 FYNNEI. The CDR3 sequence: CARSSTGAAGNTIYF. The CDR3, as DNA: TGTGCCAGGAGCTCCACAGGGGCGGCTGGAAACACCATATATTTT.

This clonotype was seen at least ten times. The CDR3 DNA is TGTGCCAGCAGCTTAGCGAGGGAGGGACACCCCCATGGGTACTTC. It translates to CASSLAREGHPHGYF. The rearrangement uses TRBV7-8 and TRBJ2-7; the D gene is possibly TRBD2 (7 bases). This CDR3 has 15 residues. V was clipped by 0 bases and J by 12 bases, with 21 bases between them. CDR1 is SGHVS, CDR2 FQNEAQ, per germline.

Many counts were recorded for this clonotype. The rearrangement joins TRBV7-9 to TRBJ2-1; maybe TRBD2 (5 bases). CDR1 and CDR2 from the germline V gene are SEHNR and FQNEAQ (reference sequence). The V end was cut by 5 bases, the J end by 0 bases, with 14 bases between. The CDR3 sequence is 16 residues long. In nucleotides, the CDR3 is TGTGCCAGCAGCCCCCCCGCGGGTTACTCCTACAATGAGCAGTTCTTC. Its protein product is CASSPPAGYSYNEQFF.

This clonotype was seen many times. The chain joins TRBV9 to TRBJ2-5; D remains unclear. Per the germline V gene, CDR1 is SGDLS and CDR2 is YYNGEE. V lost 4 bases to trimming and J lost 7 bases, with 11 bases between them. This CDR3 spans 12 amino acids. This CDR3 reads CASSPGGGTQYF. The CDR3, as DNA: TGTGCCAGCAGCCCTGGTGGTGGGACCCAGTACTTC.

Comments on this clonotype: This sequence may be a read error, since a much larger clone differs from it by one base. This chain joins TRBV20-1 and TRBJ2-3; 8 bases line up with TRBD2. The germline V gene has CDR1 DFQATT and CDR2 SNEGSKA (reference sequence). Trimming at V came to 3 bases and at J to 3 bases, leaving 17 bases not matched to a gene. The CDR3 runs to 18 residues. DNA for the CDR3: TGCAGTGCTAGGCCGGGACTAGGAGAACCTGGGGGAACAGATACGCAGTATTTT. Protein product: CSARPGLGEPGGTDTQYF.

This clonotype was recorded many times. The rearrangement links TRBV28 to TRBJ2-7, with no clear D. Germline assignment: CDR1 MDHEN and CDR2 SYDVKM. V lost 4 bases, J lost 1 base, and 11 bases lay in between. CDR3 length: 14 residues. The CDR3 DNA reads as TGTGCCAGCAGTTCAACCGACACATCCTACGAGCAGTACTTC. Protein product: CASSSTDTSYEQYF.

This clonotype has ten or more counts. The chain recombines TRBV6-4 with TRBJ2-7, with D possibly TRBD2 on 5 matching bases. This CDR3 has 13 amino acids. Germline CDR1 and CDR2: MRHNA and SNTAGT. V was shortened by 3 bases and J by 7 bases, with 13 bases between the two germline ends. The CDR3 reads CASSEVRSGEQYF. The DNA for the CDR3 is TGTGCCAGCAGTGAGGTGAGGTCGGGAGAGCAGTACTTC.

A note on this clonotype: A single base separates this from a much larger clone, so it may be a read error. No DNA is shown, since the ends of the CDR3 on it are uncertain; the CDR3 is the one TCRdb lists. J is TRBJ1-2 and V is TRBV6-6. The CDR3 length equals 12 residues, ends included. Germline-derived CDR1 and CDR2 are MNHNY and SVGAGI (reference sequence). The CDR3 sequence is CAVSGANYGCTF.

In its sample, this clonotype was seen many times. The chain links TRBV28 to TRBJ2-3; perhaps TRBD2 as D (6 bases). The CDR3 spans 14 residues. CDR1 is MDHEN and CDR2 is SYDVKM in the germline V gene. The ends were cut back, 8 bases at V and 4 bases at J, with 16 bases in the middle. This CDR3 is CASGIRRRADTQYF. The CDR3 DNA follows: TGTGCCAGCGGAATAAGGAGGAGGGCAGATACGCAGTATTTT. The whole variable domain, remainder taken from reference TRBV28 and TRBJ2-3, is DVKVTQSSRYLVKRTGEKVFLECVQDMDHENMFWYRQDPGLGLRLIYFSYDVKMKEKGDIPEGYSVSREKKERFSLILESASTNQTSMYLCASGIRRRADTQYFGPGTRLTVL.

As regards this clonotype: This may arise from a read error, as a much more abundant clone is one base away. V gene TRBV6-1 combines with J gene TRBJ2-7; 8 bases are shared with TRBD2. Germline V CDR1 and CDR2: MNHNS, SASEGT. V was clipped by 4 bases and J by 0 bases; unmatched bases: 5. The CDR3 runs 15 residues. Written as DNA, the CDR3 is TGTGCCAGCAGTGGGTCGGGGGGGAGCTCCTACGAGCAGTACTTC. This sequence encodes CASSGSGGSSYEQYF.

This clonotype was counted a few times. The chain couples TRBV19 to TRBJ2-7; TRBD1 matches 9 bases. The CDR3 length is 14 residues. With V trimmed by 6 bases and J by 1 base, 4 bases remained unmatched. Germline CDR1 reads LNHDA; CDR2 reads SQIVND (reference sequence). CDR3 sequence reads: CASRRTGDSYEQYF. The CDR3, as DNA: TGTGCCAGTAGGAGGACAGGGGATTCCTACGAGCAGTACTTC.

This clonotype was seen at least ten times. The chain couples TRBV20-1 to TRBJ1-5; no clear D. The CDR3 has 13 residues. Germline loops: CDR1 DFQATT, CDR2 SNEGSKA (reference sequence). The CDR3 protein is CGSTGPSNQPQHF. CDR3 nucleotides: TGCGGGTCAACTGGGCCTAGCAATCAGCCCCAGCATTTT.

This clonotype was counted ten times or more. The chain joins TRBV6-1 to TRBJ2-1; maybe TRBD1 (7 bases). The germline CDR1 and CDR2 sequences are MNHNS and SASEGT. Trimming took 5 bases from V and 12 from J, leaving 14 bases between them. The CDR3 is made up of 12 amino acids. For the CDR3, the DNA is TGTGCCAGCAGTTCCCAGGGGGGCGGGCAGTTCTTC. Translation gives CASSSQGGGQFF.

V and J are TRBV27 and TRBJ2-5; 10 positions match TRBD1. The CDR3 spans 14 residues. Per the germline V gene, CDR1 is MNHEY and CDR2 is SMNVEV (reference sequence). V shed 6 bases and J 5 bases; nucleotides not matched to a gene: 6. The CDR3 DNA follows: TGTGCCAGCAGCCGGGACAGGGGTCTTGAGACCCAGTACTTC. It is translated as CASSRDRGLETQYF.

This clonotype was recorded at least ten times. The rearrangement uses TRBV5-1 and TRBJ2-2; 10 nucleotides line up with TRBD2. The junction had 2 bases not matched to a gene; V was cut back by 2 bases and J by 1 base. This CDR3 region has 16 residues. The germline V gene has CDR1 SGHRS and CDR2 YFSETQ. DNA of the CDR3: TGCGCCAGCAGCTTAAGGACTAGCGGGAACACCGGGGAGCTGTTTTTT. This gives the protein CASSLRTSGNTGELFF.

This clonotype was recorded at least ten times. The CDR3 nucleotides read TGTGCCAGCAGCTTTCCAAGCGGGAGGGCCTGGAATACGCAGTATTTT. Protein sequence: CASSFPSGRAWNTQYF. This sequence joins TRBV5-6 and TRBJ2-3; 10 bases map to TRBD2. V lost 2 bases to trimming and J lost 7 bases; unmatched junction nucleotides: 10. The CDR3 extends over 16 amino acids. The germline gives CDR1 SGHDT, CDR2 YYEEEE.

This clonotype has at least ten counts. The V call is TRBV5-5, the J call TRBJ1-2, with TRBD1 as a possible D gene (6 bases). The CDR3 covers 12 residues. V lost 4 bases to trimming and J lost 8 bases, with 12 bases between them. Germline-derived CDR1 and CDR2 are SGHKS and YYEKEE (reference sequence). CDR3 amino acids: CASSLPTGGYTF. The CDR3 DNA follows: TGTGCCAGCAGCCTACCGACAGGAGGCTACACCTTC.

This clonotype occurred many times. This chain connects TRBV20-1 to TRBJ2-5; tentatively, D is TRBD2 (5 bases). Trimming took 1 base from V and 4 from J, leaving 7 bases between them. Germline V gene sequence: CDR1 DFQATT, CDR2 SNEGSKA (reference sequence). The CDR3 is made up of 12 amino acids. The CDR3 here is CSARADSETQYF. The CDR3 coding sequence is TGCAGTGCTAGAGCGGACTCAGAGACCCAGTACTTC.